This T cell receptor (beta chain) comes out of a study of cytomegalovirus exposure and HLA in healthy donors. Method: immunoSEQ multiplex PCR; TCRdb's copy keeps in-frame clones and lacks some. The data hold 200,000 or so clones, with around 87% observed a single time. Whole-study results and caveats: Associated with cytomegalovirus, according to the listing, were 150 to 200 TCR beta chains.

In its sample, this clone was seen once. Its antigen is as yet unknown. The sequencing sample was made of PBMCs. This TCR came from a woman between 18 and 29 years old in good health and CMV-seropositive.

CDR3 in amino acids: CASSLGLAGTDTQYF. Written as DNA, the CDR3 is TGCGCCAGCAGTTTGGGACTAGCGGGGACAGATACGCAGTATTTT. The rearrangement uses TRBV10-2 and TRBJ2-3, with 13 bases matching TRBD2. Trimming removed 5 bases from V and 3 bases from J; junction bases left unmatched: 2. Germline values: CDR1 WSHSY, CDR2 SAAADI. There are 15 residues in the CDR3.